What follows are 7 T cell receptor beta chains derived from one specimen sequenced in a study of blood T cell repertoires in COVID-19. Profiling relied on immunoSEQ multiplex PCR, and the TCRdb table lists in-frame clones only, not all of them. The sample includes fewer than 200,000 clones, roughly 76% seen only once; the top ten take approximately 12%. The sample was peripheral blood. These receptors were collected from an elderly woman with COVID-19, enrolled during active disease.

The chain combines TRBV5-4 with TRBJ1-6; 9 bases match TRBD1. Trimming cost V 3 bases and J 8 bases; bases outside gene matches: 9. Germline CDR1 SGHNT, CDR2 YYREEE (reference sequence). The CDR3 runs to 16 residues. DNA for the CDR3: TGTGCCAGCAGCTCCCACTGGACAGGGGACGATTCACCCCTCCACTTT. Protein sequence: CASSSHWTGDDSPLHF.

This clone was seen a few times. The rearrangement uses TRBV5-1 and TRBJ1-1, with 9 nucleotides matching TRBD1. V lost 4 bases to trimming and J lost 4 bases; unmatched junction nucleotides: 8. CDR1 and CDR2 (germline): SGHRS, YFSETQ. The CDR3 is 15 residues long. CDR3 sequence reads: CASSVGGQGGTEAFF. The CDR3, as DNA: TGCGCCAGCAGCGTTGGGGGACAGGGAGGCACTGAAGCTTTCTTT. The complete variable domain, with remaining parts taken from reference TRBV5-1 and TRBJ1-1, reads KAGVTQTPRYLIKTRGQQVTLSCSPISGHRSVSWYQQTPGQGLQFLFEYFSETQRNKGNFPGRFSGRQFSNSRSEMNVSTLELGDSALYLCASSVGGQGGTEAFFGQGTRLTVV.

In this sample, this clone turned up once. The V gene is TRBV6-5, the J gene TRBJ1-1; D unresolved. Trimming removed 2 bases from V and 11 bases from J, with 12 bases in between. The germline V gene has CDR1 MNHEY and CDR2 SVGAGI. There are 12 residues in the CDR3. CDR3 region: CASSYRGGDAFF. CDR3 in DNA: TGTGCCAGCAGTTACCGAGGCGGTGACGCTTTCTTT.

The table lists this clone with a few counts. The DNA of the CDR3 is TGTGCCAGCTCCATCGACAGACTCTACAATGAGCAGTTCTTC. Its translation: CASSIDRLYNEQFF. The V gene is TRBV18, the J gene TRBJ2-1, with a tentative D call TRBD1 (5 bases). The germline CDR1 and CDR2 sequences are KGHSH and LQKENI. The CDR3 is 14 amino acids. The V end was cut by 6 bases, the J end by 3 bases, with 12 bases between.

The chain is built from TRBV11-2 and TRBJ2-7, with 12 bases lining up with TRBD2. This CDR3 is 14 amino acids long. Germline V gives CDR1 SGHAT, CDR2 FQNNGV. V gave up 5 bases and J gave up 9 bases; unmatched junction bases: 8. In nucleotides, the CDR3 is TGTGCCAGCAGCGCGACTAGCGGGAGAATCGGGCAGTACTTC. Protein: CASSATSGRIGQYF. Full variable domain (rest looked up from reference TRBV11-2 and TRBJ2-7): EAGVAQSPRYKIIEKRQSVAFWCNPISGHATLYWYQQILGQGPKLLIQFQNNGVVDDSQLPKDRFSAERLKGVDSTLKIQPAKLEDSAVYLCASSATSGRIGQYFGPGTRLTVT.

This chain joins TRBV5-1 and TRBJ1-1; D perhaps matches TRBD1 (6 bases). CDR3 length equals 17 residues. CDR1 and CDR2 (germline): SGHRS, YFSETQ. Deletions cut 0 bases from V and 0 bases from J, with 15 bases between. CDR3 DNA sequence: TGCGCCAGCAGCTTGGACAGGGCGAGGGATATGAACACTGAAGCTTTCTTT. Translation: CASSLDRARDMNTEAFF.

The chain uses TRBV6-6 and TRBJ2-7; 8 nucleotides match TRBD1. From germline, CDR1 is MNHNY and CDR2 SVGAGI (reference sequence). Losses at the gene ends were 4 bases for V and 7 bases for J; bases not matched to a gene: 12. This CDR3 contains 15 residues. The CDR3 is CASSSHYRGSGEQYF. For the CDR3, the DNA is TGTGCCAGCAGTTCTCACTACAGGGGGTCGGGGGAGCAGTACTTC.